Listed below are T cell receptor beta chains from one sample, sequenced in a study of T cell changes during pregnancy in multiple sclerosis. Some clones are missing from TCRdb's copy, which holds only in-frame ones; the method was immunoSEQ multiplex PCR. The sample shows tens of thousands of clones, roughly nine tenths of them seen only once. This specimen consisted of CD4+ T cells from peripheral blood mononuclear cells, obtained in the first trimester of pregnancy. These receptors all come from a female donor with multiple sclerosis, enrolled in a pregnancy study. The CDR3 runs from the conserved cysteine through the conserved F or W. The order of the fields is D gene, CDR3 length, clone size, V gene, J gene, CDR3 protein, CDR3 DNA. The D gene is left open where the match is weak. Size is omitted from some rows. Given values are once, few, many or a class for expanded clones.

d_call: .; cdr3_length: 12; clone_size: .; v_call: TRBV29-1; j_call: TRBJ1-2; cdr3_aa: CSVERGGYGYTF; cdr3_nt: TGCAGCGTTGAAAGGGGTGGCTATGGCTACACCTTC
d_call: .; cdr3_length: 12; clone_size: once; v_call: TRBV29-1; j_call: TRBJ1-2; cdr3_aa: CSVGPRDYGYTF; cdr3_nt: TGCAGCGTTGGGCCGAGGGACTATGGCTACACCTTC
d_call: .; cdr3_length: 15; clone_size: .; v_call: TRBV6-5; j_call: TRBJ1-1; cdr3_aa: CASSYAQALNTEAFF; cdr3_nt: TGTGCCAGCAGTTACGCACAGGCCTTGAACACTGAAGCTTTCTTT
d_call: .; cdr3_length: 15; clone_size: .; v_call: TRBV9; j_call: TRBJ1-4; cdr3_aa: CASSVEQGRNEKLFF; cdr3_nt: TGTGCCAGCAGCGTAGAGCAGGGAAGAAATGAAAAACTGTTTTTT
d_call: TRBD2; cdr3_length: 15; clone_size: .; v_call: TRBV11-3; j_call: TRBJ2-3; cdr3_aa: CASSLGGGQSDTQYF; cdr3_nt: TGTGCCAGCAGCTTAGGCGGGGGGCAGTCAGATACGCAGTATTTT
d_call: .; cdr3_length: 13; clone_size: .; v_call: TRBV5-7; j_call: TRBJ2-5; cdr3_aa: CASSGGRGETQYF; cdr3_nt: TGTGCCAGCAGTGGGGGGAGGGGGGAGACCCAGTACTTC
d_call: TRBD1; cdr3_length: 13; clone_size: .; v_call: TRBV19; j_call: TRBJ1-4; cdr3_aa: CASRDRGSEKLFF; cdr3_nt: TGTGCCAGTAGGGACAGGGGGAGTGAAAAACTGTTTTTT
d_call: TRBD1; cdr3_length: 13; clone_size: .; v_call: TRBV30; j_call: TRBJ1-2; cdr3_aa: CAWRTQGGGGYTF; cdr3_nt: TGTGCCTGGAGAACCCAGGGGGGCGGTGGCTACACCTTC
d_call: .; cdr3_length: 15; clone_size: .; v_call: TRBV4-2; j_call: TRBJ1-5; cdr3_aa: CASSWRDGSNQPQHF; cdr3_nt: TGTGCCAGCAGTTGGAGGGACGGTAGCAATCAGCCCCAGCATTTT
d_call: TRBD2; cdr3_length: 16; clone_size: .; v_call: TRBV19; j_call: TRBJ2-3; cdr3_aa: CASSIDASGGANTQYF; cdr3_nt: TGTGCCAGTAGTATAGATGCTAGCGGGGGGGCAAATACGCAGTATTTT
d_call: .; cdr3_length: 14; clone_size: .; v_call: TRBV5-4; j_call: TRBJ2-3; cdr3_aa: CAGIRAGSTDTQYF; cdr3_nt: TGTGCCGGGATCCGCGCGGGGTCCACAGATACGCAGTATTTT
d_call: .; cdr3_length: 16; clone_size: .; v_call: TRBV6-1; j_call: TRBJ1-5; cdr3_aa: CASSQVGSLSNQPQHF; cdr3_nt: TGTGCCAGCAGTCAAGTAGGTAGCCTAAGCAATCAGCCCCAGCATTTT
d_call: TRBD1; cdr3_length: 17; clone_size: .; v_call: TRBV5-1; j_call: TRBJ2-5; cdr3_aa: CASSLVRTGGLSETQYF; cdr3_nt: TGCGCCAGCAGCTTGGTTCGGACAGGGGGCCTCTCGGAGACCCAGTACTTC
d_call: TRBD2; cdr3_length: 13; clone_size: .; v_call: TRBV7-9; j_call: TRBJ2-5; cdr3_aa: CASSSGLAETQYF; cdr3_nt: TGTGCCAGCAGCTCGGGACTAGCGGAGACCCAGTACTTC
d_call: TRBD2; cdr3_length: 11; clone_size: .; v_call: TRBV25-1; j_call: TRBJ2-7; cdr3_aa: CVSGDYYEQYF; cdr3_nt: TGTGTGAGCGGGGATTACTACGAGCAGTACTTC
d_call: TRBD1; cdr3_length: 15; clone_size: .; v_call: TRBV6-5; j_call: TRBJ2-6; cdr3_aa: CASSRAGGGANVLTF; cdr3_nt: TGTGCCAGCAGCCGGGCAGGGGGTGGGGCCAACGTCCTGACTTTC
d_call: .; cdr3_length: 13; clone_size: .; v_call: TRBV7-2; j_call: TRBJ2-1; cdr3_aa: CASSRGQVNEQFF; cdr3_nt: TGTGCCAGCAGCCGAGGCCAAGTCAATGAGCAGTTCTTC
d_call: .; cdr3_length: 14; clone_size: .; v_call: TRBV19; j_call: TRBJ2-7; cdr3_aa: CASSILGATGEQYF; cdr3_nt: TGTGCCAGTAGTATATTAGGGGCCACCGGCGAGCAGTACTTC
d_call: .; cdr3_length: 17; clone_size: .; v_call: TRBV4-2; j_call: TRBJ1-1; cdr3_aa: CASSPGSFGRRNTEAFF; cdr3_nt: TGTGCCAGCAGCCCGGGGTCTTTTGGGAGGCGGAACACTGAAGCTTTCTTT
d_call: .; cdr3_length: 16; clone_size: .; v_call: TRBV10-3; j_call: TRBJ1-6; cdr3_aa: CAISLQGPESNSPLHF; cdr3_nt: TGTGCCATCAGCCTACAGGGCCCCGAATCAAATTCACCCCTCCACTTT
d_call: .; cdr3_length: 13; clone_size: .; v_call: TRBV11-2; j_call: TRBJ2-5; cdr3_aa: CASSFGSRETQYF; cdr3_nt: TGTGCCAGCAGCTTCGGGTCTAGAGAGACCCAGTACTTC
d_call: TRBD1; cdr3_length: 17; clone_size: .; v_call: TRBV4-2; j_call: TRBJ1-4; cdr3_aa: CASSLRSSRGRNEKLFF; cdr3_nt: TGTGCCAGCAGCCTAAGATCCAGCAGGGGGCGAAATGAAAAACTGTTTTTT
d_call: TRBD1; cdr3_length: 18; clone_size: .; v_call: TRBV19; j_call: TRBJ2-1; cdr3_aa: CASRPGQGHPGSYNEQFF; cdr3_nt: TGTGCCAGTAGGCCGGGACAGGGCCATCCCGGGTCCTACAATGAGCAGTTCTTC
d_call: .; cdr3_length: 14; clone_size: .; v_call: TRBV9; j_call: TRBJ2-7; cdr3_aa: CASSSGGSSYEQYF; cdr3_nt: TGTGCCAGCAGTTCAGGGGGGAGCTCCTACGAGCAGTACTTC
d_call: .; cdr3_length: 14; clone_size: .; v_call: TRBV5-3; j_call: TRBJ1-2; cdr3_aa: CARSLGGPVYGYTF; cdr3_nt: TGTGCCAGAAGCTTGGGGGGCCCGGTCTATGGCTACACCTTC
d_call: TRBD1; cdr3_length: 15; clone_size: .; v_call: TRBV14; j_call: TRBJ1-2; cdr3_aa: CASSQDFGQGAGYTF; cdr3_nt: TGTGCCAGCAGCCAAGATTTCGGACAGGGGGCTGGCTACACCTTC
d_call: .; cdr3_length: 12; clone_size: once; v_call: TRBV19; j_call: TRBJ1-2; cdr3_aa: CASSARDYGYTF; cdr3_nt: TGTGCCAGTAGTGCGCGGGACTATGGCTACACCTTC
d_call: TRBD2; cdr3_length: 19; clone_size: .; v_call: TRBV9; j_call: TRBJ2-4; cdr3_aa: CASSARGIAGPLAKNIQYF; cdr3_nt: TGTGCCAGCAGCGCCCGAGGGATAGCGGGGCCTCTAGCCAAAAACATTCAGTACTTC
d_call: TRBD2; cdr3_length: 16; clone_size: .; v_call: TRBV18; j_call: TRBJ2-2; cdr3_aa: CASSSLREANTGELFF; cdr3_nt: TGTGCCAGCTCATCCCTCCGGGAGGCGAACACCGGGGAGCTGTTTTTT
d_call: .; cdr3_length: 15; clone_size: .; v_call: TRBV7-3; j_call: TRBJ2-5; cdr3_aa: CASSFLGQPQETQYF; cdr3_nt: TGTGCCAGCAGCTTCCTCGGACAACCCCAAGAGACCCAGTACTTC
d_call: TRBD1; cdr3_length: 17; clone_size: .; v_call: TRBV2; j_call: TRBJ2-1; cdr3_aa: CASSERPQGAPYNEQFF; cdr3_nt: TGTGCCAGCAGTGAACGGCCCCAGGGGGCCCCTTACAATGAGCAGTTCTTC
d_call: .; cdr3_length: 12; clone_size: .; v_call: TRBV11-3; j_call: TRBJ1-1; cdr3_aa: CASSSDGGLAFF; cdr3_nt: TGTGCCAGCAGCTCAGACGGGGGTCTCGCTTTCTTT
d_call: .; cdr3_length: 18; clone_size: many; v_call: TRBV9; j_call: TRBJ1-1; cdr3_aa: CASSGRPGGGRRDTEAFF; cdr3_nt: TGTGCCAGCAGCGGCCGGCCCGGGGGGGGAAGAAGGGACACTGAAGCTTTCTTT
d_call: .; cdr3_length: 15; clone_size: .; v_call: TRBV5-5; j_call: TRBJ1-4; cdr3_aa: CASSLTATTNEKLFF; cdr3_nt: TGTGCCAGCAGCTTGACAGCTACAACTAATGAAAAACTGTTTTTT
d_call: TRBD1; cdr3_length: 13; clone_size: .; v_call: TRBV19; j_call: TRBJ2-5; cdr3_aa: CATGQVIEETQYF; cdr3_nt: TGTGCCACGGGACAGGTCATCGAAGAGACCCAGTACTTC
d_call: .; cdr3_length: 14; clone_size: .; v_call: TRBV4-2; j_call: TRBJ1-2; cdr3_aa: CASSRRGEDYGYTF; cdr3_nt: TGTGCCAGCAGCCGGAGAGGGGAGGACTATGGCTACACCTTC
d_call: .; cdr3_length: 14; clone_size: .; v_call: TRBV5-4; j_call: TRBJ1-1; cdr3_aa: CASSQEMAGLEAFF; cdr3_nt: TGCGCCAGCAGCCAAGAAATGGCAGGACTTGAAGCTTTCTTT
d_call: .; cdr3_length: 14; clone_size: .; v_call: TRBV5-6; j_call: TRBJ1-6; cdr3_aa: CASSLQGGNSPLHF; cdr3_nt: TGTGCCAGCAGCTTACAGGGAGGGAACTCACCCCTCCACTTT
d_call: TRBD1; cdr3_length: 14; clone_size: .; v_call: TRBV7-3; j_call: TRBJ1-6; cdr3_aa: CASSAGQGNSPLHF; cdr3_nt: TGTGCCAGCAGCGCTGGACAGGGGAATTCACCCCTCCACTTT
d_call: TRBD2; cdr3_length: 15; clone_size: .; v_call: TRBV11-2; j_call: TRBJ2-3; cdr3_aa: CASSLAGGPSDTQYF; cdr3_nt: TGTGCCAGCAGCTTAGCGGGGGGGCCGTCAGATACGCAGTATTTT
d_call: .; cdr3_length: 14; clone_size: .; v_call: TRBV5-4; j_call: TRBJ2-7; cdr3_aa: CASSLETHSYEQYF; cdr3_nt: TGTGCCAGCAGCTTGGAGACACACTCCTACGAGCAGTACTTC
d_call: .; cdr3_length: 12; clone_size: .; v_call: TRBV5-6; j_call: TRBJ2-7; cdr3_aa: CASSLALGEQYF; cdr3_nt: TGTGCCAGCAGCTTGGCTCTAGGCGAGCAGTACTTC